A selection of T cell receptor beta chains follows, all from one sample in a study of T cell repertoires in cytomegalovirus infection. No antigens are known for them. TCRdb re-called the reads with MiXCR, one entry per CDR3 protein. The sample lists 700,000 to 950,000 distinct CDR3 sequences, about 30% occurring once. Material: cultured CD8+ T cells from PBMCs, obtained from culture after CMV antigen stimulation. The origin of the receptors is a human donor in good health (CMV status not recorded). Some clones in this sample may be carry-over from other donors' samples. Each CDR3 is given with its conserved first and last residue. Fields, in order: CDR3 protein, CDR3 DNA, V gene, clone size, J gene, D gene. The D gene is left open where the match is weak. Size tells how often a clone was seen (once, few, many) or the class of an expanded clone, and some rows leave it out.

CASSLAYGSSYEQYF | TGTGCCAGCAGCTTAGCGTATGGGAGCTCCTACGAGCAGTACTTC | TRBV7-2 | many | TRBJ2-7 | -
CASSLTGGAWAEAFF | TGTGCCAGCAGTTTGACAGGGGGCGCGTGGGCTGAAGCTTTCTTT | TRBV27 | - | TRBJ1-1 | TRBD1
CASSTQSDGALDYEQYF | TGCGCCAGCAGCACCCAATCGGACGGGGCTCTGGACTACGAGCAGTACTTC | TRBV5-1 | - | TRBJ2-7 | -
CASSLELAGGPRRSTDTQYF | TGTGCCAGCAGCTTAGAACTAGCGGGGGGCCCACGGCGTAGCACAGATACGCAGTATTTT | TRBV7-8 | many | TRBJ2-3 | TRBD2
CSVEETGLETQYF | TGCAGCGTTGAAGAAACAGGGTTGGAGACCCAGTACTTC | TRBV29-1 | - | TRBJ2-5 | -
CASSQETDYEKLFF | TGTGCCAGCAGCCAAGAGACGGATTATGAAAAACTGTTTTTT | TRBV4-2 | few | TRBJ1-4 | -
CASSPPKISGANVLTF | TGTGCCAGCAGTCCCCCGAAAATCTCTGGGGCCAACGTCCTGACTTTC | TRBV27 | - | TRBJ2-6 | -
CASSYAVGDQETQYF | TGTGCCAGCAGTTACGCCGTGGGGGACCAAGAGACCCAGTACTTC | TRBV6-5 | - | TRBJ2-5 | -
CASSVDRASTDTQYF | TGTGCCAGCAGCGTAGACAGGGCTAGCACAGATACGCAGTATTTT | TRBV7-2 | many | TRBJ2-3 | TRBD1
CASSHPGTEAFF | TGTGCCAGCAGCCACCCAGGGACTGAAGCTTTCTTT | TRBV7-9 | many | TRBJ1-1 | -
CASSFGGGKASYNEQFF | TGTGCCAGCAGCTTCGGGGGGGGGAAAGCATCCTACAATGAGCAGTTCTTC | TRBV7-9 | few | TRBJ2-1 | TRBD2
CASYSSSYNSPLHF | TGTGCCAGCTACTCGAGCTCCTATAATTCACCCCTCCACTTT | TRBV5-5 | - | TRBJ1-6 | -
CASSQDFYPNTGELFF | TGCGCCAGCAGCCAAGATTTCTACCCGAACACCGGGGAGCTGTTTTTT | TRBV4-1 | - | TRBJ2-2 | -
CASSLAPNEQFF | TGTGCCAGCAGCTTAGCCCCCAATGAGCAGTTCTTC | TRBV7-6 | many | TRBJ2-1 | -
CASSESSFSYNEQFF | TGTGCCAGCAGTGAGTCCAGTTTCTCCTACAATGAGCAGTTCTTC | TRBV6-1 | - | TRBJ2-1 | -
CASSFGRQGGSPQFF | TGTGCCAGCAGCTTTGGGCGACAGGGCGGCTCACCTCAGTTCTTC | TRBV11-2 | few | TRBJ2-1 | TRBD1
CASSAYPGQDPGGELFF | TGTGCCAGCAGCGCCTATCCGGGACAGGACCCAGGGGGGGAGCTGTTTTTT | TRBV5-4 | - | TRBJ2-2 | TRBD1
CASSILGGLNTEAFF | TGTGCCAGCAGCATACTGGGGGGCCTGAACACTGAAGCTTTCTTT | TRBV27 | - | TRBJ1-1 | -
CASSLGAGPVNTIYF | TGTGCCAGCAGCTTGGGGGCTGGCCCCGTAAACACCATATATTTT | TRBV5-4 | many | TRBJ1-3 | -
CASSGYNSGANVLTF | TGCGCCAGCAGTGGATACAACTCTGGGGCCAACGTCCTGACTTTC | TRBV10-1 | few | TRBJ2-6 | -
CASSTRQGWSYEQYF | TGCGCCAGCAGCACTAGACAGGGGTGGTCCTACGAGCAGTACTTC | TRBV5-1 | - | TRBJ2-7 | TRBD1
CASSLEPSTGELFF | TGTGCTAGCAGCTTAGAACCGAGCACCGGGGAGCTGTTTTTT | TRBV7-7 | - | TRBJ2-2 | -
CASSAGTGGTYNSPLHF | TGTGCCAGCAGTGCTGGGACAGGGGGCACCTATAATTCACCCCTCCACTTT | TRBV2 | - | TRBJ1-6 | TRBD1